The 31 T cell receptor beta chains in this list originate from one sample, sequenced in a study of T cell repertoires in cytomegalovirus infection. TCRdb ran MiXCR on the reads and lists one entry per CDR3 protein. The table records fewer than 650,000 distinct CDR3 sequences, 40% of them present only once. Antigens for these TCRs are unknown. The sample was cultured PBMCs, taken from culture after CMV antigen stimulation. These receptors were obtained from a human donor in good health (CMV status not recorded). Some clones in this sample may be carry-over from other donors' samples.

This sequence joins TRBV6-2 or TRBV6-3 and TRBJ2-1, with 8 bases that match TRBD2. This CDR3 region has 21 residues. Germline trimming cut 2 bases from V and 8 bases from J; bases unmatched to any gene: 26. CDR1 and CDR2 from the germline V gene are MNHEY and SVGEGT. For the CDR3, the DNA is TGTGCCAGCAGTTACCACCGGCGGCCTACAAAGGGCCTAGCGGGTAGGGATGAGCAGTTCTTC. Its translation is CASSYHRRPTKGLAGRDEQFF.

The chain joins TRBV7-2 to TRBJ2-3; TRBD2 is a possible D gene (7 bases). Germline CDR1 and CDR2: SGHTA and FQGNSA. V lost 5 bases, J lost 0 bases, and 18 bases lay in between. CDR3 length equals 17 residues. CDR3 in amino acids: CASSLLGGGSSTDTQYF. The CDR3 nucleotides are TGTGCCAGCAGCCTTCTGGGGGGCGGGAGCAGCACAGATACGCAGTATTTT. The whole variable domain, remainder taken from reference TRBV7-2 and TRBJ2-3, is GAGVSQSPSNKVTEKGKDVELRCDPISGHTALYWYRQSLGQGLEFLIYFQGNSAPDKSGLPSDRFSAERTGGSVSTLTIQRTQQEDSAVYLCASSLLGGGSSTDTQYFGPGTRLTVL.

The chain links TRBV6-5 to TRBJ1-1; tentatively, D is TRBD1 (6 bases). The germline V and J ends were trimmed by 2 bases and 1 base, with 11 bases remaining between them. CDR3 length: 15 amino acids. From germline, CDR1 is MNHEY and CDR2 SVGAGI. In DNA, the CDR3 is TGTGCCAGCAGTTACGAGCCGGGGGCGAACACTGAAGCTTTCTTT. It specifies CASSYEPGANTEAFF.

The chain is built from TRBV15 and TRBJ1-5; D not resolved. Germline CDR1 is LNHNV and CDR2 is YYDKDF (reference sequence). CDR3 length: 15 residues. The V and J ends lost 0 bases and 0 bases respectively, with 6 bases between them. The CDR3 coding sequence is TGTGCCACCAGCAGAGATGGGGATAGCAATCAGCCCCAGCATTTT. This gives the protein CATSRDGDSNQPQHF.

The V call is TRBV12-3 or TRBV12-4, the J call TRBJ2-1, with 10 bases matching TRBD2. The V gene end was trimmed by 7 bases and the J gene end by 12 bases; junction bases not matched to a gene: 6. This CDR3 is built from 12 residues. The CDR3 spells CASNPVAGGQFF. CDR3 nucleotides: TGTGCCAGCAATCCAGTAGCGGGAGGGCAGTTCTTC.

In its sample, this clonotype was seen a few times. The rearrangement joins TRBV20-1 to TRBJ1-5; possibly TRBD1 for D (6 bases). Trimming shortened V by 6 bases and J by 2 bases, and 17 bases separated the two germline ends. The CDR3 is 15 amino acids. Germline values: CDR1 DFQATT, CDR2 SNEGSKA (reference sequence). The CDR3 spells CSAWRRGSGNQPQHF. CDR3 in DNA: TGCAGTGCCTGGAGAAGGGGGTCGGGCAATCAGCCCCAGCATTTT.

The sample holds many counts of this clonotype. The V gene is TRBV7-2, the J gene TRBJ2-1, with TRBD2 matching 7 bases. Germline V CDR1 and CDR2: SGHTA, FQGNSA. After removal of 9 bases from V and 0 bases from J, the junction contained 8 bases not matched to a gene. This CDR3 comprises 15 residues. Here the CDR3 DNA reads TGTGCCAGGAACCGTAGCGGGTGCTCCTACAATGAGCAGTTCTTC. Translated: CARNRSGCSYNEQFF.

This clonotype was seen repeatedly, ten times or more. The rearrangement links TRBV7-2 to TRBJ2-3; tentatively, D is TRBD1 (6 bases). The germline V gene encodes CDR1 SGHTA and CDR2 FQGNSA. The CDR3 has 16 residues. Trimming took off 4 bases at V and 3 bases at J, with 17 bases between the two ends. The CDR3 DNA is TGTGCCAGCAGCTCGCGAGCTAGTCAGGGGACAGATACGCAGTATTTT. It is translated as CASSSRASQGTDTQYF.

V usage is TRBV7-9 and J usage is TRBJ2-7, with 9 nucleotides matching TRBD2. The CDR3 covers 12 residues. The J segment lost 12 bases and the V segment lost 2 bases, leaving 5 bases of the junction unmatched. Germline CDR1 is SEHNR and CDR2 is FQNEAQ (reference sequence). CDR3 coding DNA: TGTGCCAGCAGCTTATTCGGCGGGAGGGGGTACTTC. Protein: CASSLFGGRGYF.

In the case of this clonotype: A much larger clone lies a single base off, so this may be a read error. This rearrangement joins TRBV10-1 to TRBJ2-7; no definite D call. The CDR3 has 14 amino acids. Per the germline V gene, CDR1 is WNHNN and CDR2 is SYGVQD (reference sequence). The V gene lost 3 bases and the J gene lost 2 bases, with 11 bases spanning the gap. The CDR3 here is CASSDWQQPYEQYF. The CDR3 DNA is TGCGCCAGCAGTGATTGGCAGCAACCCTACGAGCAGTACTTC.

This clonotype was recorded a few times. The CDR3 region is CASSHGGYLNIQYF. CDR3 nucleotide sequence: TGTGCCAGCAGCCACGGGGGGTACCTAAACATTCAGTACTTC. The chain has TRBV7-8 and TRBJ2-4, with TRBD2 matching over 7 bases. Germline CDR1 and CDR2: SGHVS and FQNEAQ. Unmatched junction bases numbered 7, after V lost 5 bases and J lost 6 bases. CDR3 length equals 14 residues.

CDR3 protein: CASSLSTGSGEAFF. The CDR3 bases are TGTGCCAGCAGCCTCTCGACAGGGTCGGGTGAAGCTTTCTTT. The chain joins TRBV12-3 or TRBV12-4 to TRBJ1-1, with TRBD1 matching 7 bases. Germline trimming cut 6 bases from V and 7 bases from J; bases unmatched to any gene: 11. The CDR3 totals 14 residues.

This clonotype was counted many times. V is TRBV7-8 and J is TRBJ2-2; D uncertain. This CDR3 has 14 amino acids. Trimming shortened V by 2 bases and J by 5 bases, and 9 bases separated the two germline ends. Per the germline V gene, CDR1 is SGHVS and CDR2 is FQNEAQ. The CDR3 loop is CASSLSSGTGELFF. Written as DNA, the CDR3 is TGTGCCAGCAGCTTAAGCTCGGGTACCGGGGAGCTGTTTTTT.

A few counts support this clonotype. This rearrangement joins TRBV12-3 or TRBV12-4 to TRBJ2-5, with 13 nucleotides matching TRBD2. This CDR3 spans 15 amino acids. V lost 6 bases to trimming and J lost 3 bases; unmatched junction nucleotides: 4. CDR3 residues: CASSQGTSGEETQYF. CDR3 coding DNA: TGTGCCAGCAGCCAAGGGACTAGCGGGGAAGAGACCCAGTACTTC.

The chain links TRBV29-1 to TRBJ1-2, with 7 bases aligning to TRBD1. Germline V gene data show CDR1 as SQVTM and CDR2 as ANQGSEA. The ends lost 2 bases at V and 1 base at J; junction bases unmatched: 10. The CDR3 consists of 16 residues. CDR3 residues: CSVEPSGGSGNYGYTF. The DNA for the CDR3 is TGCAGCGTTGAACCTTCAGGGGGAAGTGGTAACTATGGCTACACCTTC.

In DNA form, the CDR3 reads TGCAGTGCGTGTCCCGGACAGGCTGGGTCCTACGAGCAGTACTTC. Translated: CSACPGQAGSYEQYF. The chain links TRBV20-1 to TRBJ2-7, with TRBD1 matching 7 bases. Per germline, CDR1 DFQATT and CDR2 SNEGSKA (reference sequence). V gave up 6 bases and J gave up 1 base; unmatched junction bases: 12. The CDR3 has 15 residues.

This chain uses TRBV19 with TRBJ2-2; 8 bases map to TRBD2. V lost 10 bases to trimming and J lost 4 bases; unmatched junction nucleotides: 8. The CDR3 sequence is 14 residues long. The germline V gene has CDR1 LNHDA and CDR2 SQIVND (reference sequence). DNA for the CDR3: TGTGCCACCGCGGGGGGCCAGGGCACCGGGGAGCTGTTTTTT. Residues: CATAGGQGTGELFF.

This clonotype was observed a handful of times. This sequence joins TRBV7-9 and TRBJ1-1; D is unresolved. V lost 5 bases to trimming and J lost 6 bases, with 19 bases between them. Germline V gene data show CDR1 as SEHNR and CDR2 as FQNEAQ (reference sequence). The CDR3 has 15 amino acids. The CDR3: CASSASDGLFAEAFF. As DNA, the CDR3 is TGTGCCAGCAGCGCTAGTGACGGGCTTTTCGCTGAAGCTTTCTTT.

The table lists this clonotype with a few counts. CDR3 protein: CASSSGQGLSYTF. The CDR3 DNA follows: TGTGCCAGCAGTTCGGGACAGGGCCTCAGCTACACCTTC. The J gene is TRBJ1-2, the V gene TRBV12-3 or TRBV12-4, with 9 bases fitting TRBD1. V trimming: 4 bases; J trimming: 9 bases; junction bases outside the gene matches: 6. There are 13 residues in the CDR3.

This clonotype was seen a handful of times. The chain uses TRBV12-3 or TRBV12-4 and TRBJ1-2; D is unresolved. The length of the CDR3 is 13 residues. V was trimmed by 1 base and J by 8 bases, leaving 11 bases between them. CDR3 sequence (DNA): TGTGCCAGCAGTTTAGGGGCGGCATCAGGCTACACCTTC. Its translation: CASSLGAASGYTF.

This clonotype has more than one count but fewer than ten. The genes are TRBV7-2 and TRBJ2-5, with D perhaps TRBD2 (7 bases). The V end lost 5 bases, the J end lost 4 bases, and 14 bases lay between the germline ends. CDR3 size: 14 residues. The germline V gene has CDR1 SGHTA and CDR2 FQGNSA. The CDR3 is CASSVGGQGETQYF. The DNA for the CDR3 is TGTGCCAGCAGCGTCGGGGGGCAGGGAGAGACCCAGTACTTC.

The chain couples TRBV4-1 to TRBJ2-2, with D maybe TRBD1 (6 bases). Germline CDR1 reads MGHRA; CDR2 reads YSYEKL. Trimming took off 0 bases at V and 4 bases at J, with 18 bases between the two ends. The CDR3 has 18 residues. The CDR3: CASSQEGWQGMSTGELFF. The CDR3 nucleotides are TGCGCCAGCAGCCAAGAGGGGTGGCAGGGGATGTCCACCGGGGAGCTGTTTTTT.

In this sample, this clonotype turned up a few times. The gene calls are TRBV7-2 and TRBJ2-3; 8 bases are shared with TRBD1. Germline CDR1 and CDR2: SGHTA and FQGNSA. V dropped 3 bases and J dropped 1; count of bases not matched to a gene: 9. The CDR3 has 17 residues. CDR3: CASSLQGTGRGTDTQYF. The CDR3 DNA reads as TGTGCCAGCAGCTTGCAAGGGACAGGACGGGGCACAGATACGCAGTATTTT.

This clonotype was seen a few times. CDR3 sequence: CASSLGFSGRDTQYF. CDR3 nucleotide sequence: TGTGCCAGCAGCTTAGGTTTTAGCGGGAGAGATACGCAGTATTTT. J is TRBJ2-3 and V is TRBV7-2, with TRBD2 matching 9 bases. The V gene's germline CDR1 is SGHTA and CDR2 FQGNSA. There are 15 residues in the CDR3. Germline trimming cut 1 base from V and 5 bases from J; bases unmatched to any gene: 4. Together with reference TRBV7-2 and TRBJ2-3, the CDR3 gives the full variable domain: GAGVSQSPSNKVTEKGKDVELRCDPISGHTALYWYRQSLGQGLEFLIYFQGNSAPDKSGLPSDRFSAERTGGSVSTLTIQRTQQEDSAVYLCASSLGFSGRDTQYFGPGTRLTVL.

The chain combines TRBV4-3 with TRBJ2-2; the D is unclear. This CDR3 has 15 residues. Germline CDR1 LGHNA, CDR2 YSLEER. V was shortened by 0 bases and J by 7 bases, with 12 bases between the two germline ends. The CDR3 loop is CASSQDSGYNGELFF. The CDR3, as DNA: TGCGCCAGCAGCCAAGATTCCGGGTACAACGGGGAGCTGTTTTTT.

The chain recombines TRBV19 with TRBJ1-5, with no clear D. Germline values: CDR1 LNHDA, CDR2 SQIVND (reference sequence). This CDR3 has 14 residues. V lost 3 bases and J lost 2, with 8 bases in between. For the CDR3, the DNA is TGTGCCAGTAGTATCGTCTGGGGCAATCAGCCCCAGCATTTT. It translates to CASSIVWGNQPQHF.

This clonotype has only a few counts. This sequence joins TRBV11-3 and TRBJ2-2; 8 bases align to TRBD1. The germline V gene encodes CDR1 SGHNT and CDR2 YENEEA. The V gene end was trimmed by 3 bases and the J gene end by 3 bases; junction bases not matched to a gene: 6. The CDR3 sequence is 16 residues long. CDR3 region: CASSLTGAEDTGELFF. The CDR3 bases are TGTGCCAGCAGCTTGACAGGGGCCGAAGACACCGGGGAGCTGTTTTTT.

V gene TRBV20-1 combines with J gene TRBJ2-5, with 9 bases fitting TRBD1. CDR1 DFQATT and CDR2 SNEGSKA come from the germline V gene (reference sequence). The CDR3 is made up of 15 amino acids. The V gene end was trimmed by 5 bases and the J gene end by 4 bases; junction bases not matched to a gene: 11. CDR3: CSAGDRVFSGETQYF. The CDR3, as DNA: TGCAGTGCTGGGGACAGGGTTTTTTCAGGAGAGACCCAGTACTTC.

The rearrangement uses TRBV20-1 and TRBJ2-7; TRBD2 aligns across 9 bases. J was trimmed by 0 bases and V by 6 bases; bases with no gene match: 3. CDR3 size: 13 residues. CDR1 is DFQATT, CDR2 SNEGSKA, per germline (reference sequence). This CDR3 reads CSARLADSYEQYF. The CDR3 DNA is TGCAGTGCCAGACTAGCGGACTCCTACGAGCAGTACTTC.

V and J are TRBV7-2 and TRBJ2-3; weak D call: TRBD2 (6 bases). The germline V gene has CDR1 SGHTA and CDR2 FQGNSA. This CDR3 comprises 15 residues. Trimming removed 1 base at V and 6 bases at J, with 14 bases between. CDR3 nucleotide sequence: TGTGCCAGCAGCTTAGGCGGGATTGGGTCGGATACGCAGTATTTT. Translating gives CASSLGGIGSDTQYF.

The chain links TRBV5-1 to TRBJ1-4; TRBD1 matches 9 bases. V shed 4 bases, J shed 5 bases, and the junction held 6 bases outside the gene matches. The germline CDR1 and CDR2 sequences are SGHRS and YFSETQ. CDR3 length equals 15 residues. The CDR3: CASSDPGTGNEKLFF. The DNA of the CDR3 is TGCGCCAGCAGCGACCCCGGGACAGGGAATGAAAAACTGTTTTTT.